The 10 T cell receptor beta chains below all came from one sample that was sequenced in a study of blood T cell repertoires in COVID-19. Assay used: immunoSEQ multiplex PCR; TCRdb lists only in-frame clones, some missing. The repertoire holds 400,000 to 550,000 clones, approximately 90% seen once, with roughly 4% in the top ten. Sequencing was performed on peripheral blood. The receptors were gathered from a woman aged 30 to 39 with acute or convalescent COVID-19.

The V and J genes are TRBV6-5 and TRBJ2-1, with 10 bases lining up with TRBD1. V gave up 6 bases and J gave up 5 bases; unmatched junction bases: 7. Germline values: CDR1 MNHEY, CDR2 SVGAGI. The CDR3 extends over 15 amino acids. The DNA for the CDR3 is TGTGCCAGCAGCCTAGGGGACAGGGGCAACAATGAGCAGTTCTTC. It codes for CASSLGDRGNNEQFF.

The chain carries TRBV12-3 or TRBV12-4 and TRBJ2-3, with D maybe TRBD1 (5 bases). Trimming cost V 10 bases and J 11 bases, with 16 bases left between them. The CDR3 has 11 amino acids. The CDR3 DNA reads TGTGCCATCAACGACCTAGACAGGCAGTATTTT. Protein: CAINDLDRQYF.

The chain links TRBV21-1 to TRBJ1-1; TRBD1 is the table's D call, not checked against the DNA. TRBV21-1 is a recognized pseudogene. CDR3 size: 16 residues. CDR3: CASSKERGTGKTEAFF. The CDR3 bases are TGTGCCAGCAGCAAAGAAAGGGGGACAGGGAAAACTGAAGCTTTCTTT.

The genes are TRBV6-5 and TRBJ2-2; D not certain. Trimming took off 8 bases at V and 6 bases at J, with 10 bases between the two ends. The CDR3 covers 12 residues. CDR1 and CDR2 from the germline V gene are MNHEY and SVGAGI. CDR3 residues: CASPSGAGELFF. CDR3 nucleotide sequence: TGTGCCAGCCCCTCAGGCGCCGGGGAGCTGTTTTTT.

The rearrangement links TRBV7-2 to TRBJ2-3; 8 nucleotides line up with TRBD1. V lost 8 bases to trimming and J lost 9 bases; unmatched junction nucleotides: 7. The CDR3 has 12 residues. Germline lookup yields CDR1 SGHTA and CDR2 FQGNSA. CDR3 sequence: CASGQQGDTQYF. Here the CDR3 DNA reads TGTGCCAGCGGACAACAGGGGGACACGCAGTATTTT.

The genes are TRBV28 and TRBJ1-1, with 7 bases fitting TRBD1. The CDR3 totals 15 residues. J lost 4 bases, V lost 6 bases, and 11 bases had no gene match. Germline V gene sequence: CDR1 MDHEN, CDR2 SYDVKM. CDR3 sequence: CASRYTGVSGTEAFF. CDR3 nucleotide sequence: TGTGCCAGCAGATACACAGGGGTCTCCGGCACTGAAGCTTTCTTT.

The genes are TRBV12-3 or TRBV12-4 and TRBJ1-2, with a possible D match to TRBD1 (5 bases). The CDR3 runs 12 residues. Between the trimmed V and J ends, which lost 5 bases and 8 bases, there was a span of 12 bases. The CDR3 here is CASSPTGVGYTF. For the CDR3, the DNA is TGTGCCAGCAGTCCCACGGGGGTCGGCTACACCTTC.

This clone was detected a few times. The rearrangement uses TRBV5-1 and TRBJ1-2; a weak D match, TRBD1 (6 bases). The CDR3 contains 14 residues. CDR1 is SGHRS and CDR2 is YFSETQ in the germline V gene. Trimming removed 5 bases at V and 2 bases at J, with 13 bases between. CDR3 in DNA: TGCGCCAGCAGTGTACAGGGTGGAAACTATGGCTACACCTTC. Amino acid sequence: CASSVQGGNYGYTF. Variable domain in full (rest from reference TRBV5-1 and TRBJ1-2): KAGVTQTPRYLIKTRGQQVTLSCSPISGHRSVSWYQQTPGQGLQFLFEYFSETQRNKGNFPGRFSGRQFSNSRSEMNVSTLELGDSALYLCASSVQGGNYGYTFGSGTRLTVV.

This clone has ten or more counts. The chain joins TRBV6-5 to TRBJ1-5; a possible D gene is TRBD1 (5 bases). Deletions cut 4 bases from V and 6 bases from J, with 16 bases between. CDR3 length: 15 residues. Germline V gives CDR1 MNHEY, CDR2 SVGAGI. CDR3 DNA sequence: TGTGCCAGCAGTTCCAAACGGGGGGGAGGTCAGCCCCAGCATTTT. It encodes CASSSKRGGGQPQHF.

This clone is a singleton in its sample. V gene TRBV15 combines with J gene TRBJ1-2; 10 nucleotides match TRBD1. The CDR3 consists of 14 residues. Per germline, CDR1 LNHNV and CDR2 YYDKDF (reference sequence). Losses at the gene ends were 4 bases for V and 7 bases for J; bases not matched to a gene: 6. The CDR3 reads CATSTAGTGVGYTF. The CDR3 bases are TGTGCCACCAGCACCGCCGGGACAGGGGTTGGCTACACCTTC.